These 14 T cell receptor beta chains came from one sample sequenced in a study of OX40 agonist ivuxolimab in advanced cancers. Method: immunoSEQ multiplex PCR; TCRdb's copy keeps in-frame clones and lacks some. The profile shows 80,000 to 130,000 clones, less than 95% of them singletons. Sequences were derived from CD4+ or CD8+ T cells sorted from blood, sampled in a trial of the OX40 agonist ivuxolimab. These receptors came from an adult with an advanced solid tumor such as melanoma, head and neck, liver or kidney cancer.

This clone has a single count. The chain employs TRBV5-4 and TRBJ2-7, with a weak D call TRBD1 (6 bases). The CDR3 is 13 amino acids. Germline CDR1 and CDR2: SGHNT and YYREEE (reference sequence). V was shortened by 4 bases and J by 3 bases, with 11 bases between the two germline ends. CDR3 sequence: CASSDRDNYEQYF. The CDR3 DNA follows: TGTGCCAGCAGCGACCGGGACAACTACGAGCAGTACTTC. Full variable domain (outside the CDR3, taken from reference TRBV5-4 and TRBJ2-7): ETGVTQSPTHLIKTRGQQVTLRCSSQSGHNTVSWYQQALGQGPQFIFQYYREEENGRGNFPPRFSGLQFPNYSSELNVNALELDDSALYLCASSDRDNYEQYFGPGTRLTVT.

The V gene is TRBV30, the J gene TRBJ2-3; the D gene is possibly TRBD1 (5 bases). CDR3 length equals 14 residues. The germline V and J ends were trimmed by 2 bases and 0 bases, with 9 bases remaining between them. Germline V gene lookup returns CDR1 GTSNPN and CDR2 SVGIG (reference sequence). CDR3 loop: CAWSQGSSTDTQYF. CDR3 coding DNA: TGTGCCTGGAGTCAGGGATCCAGCACAGATACGCAGTATTTT. Drawing the rest from reference TRBV30 and TRBJ2-3, the complete variable domain is SQTIHQWPATLVQPVGSPLSLECTVEGTSNPNLYWYRQAAGRGLQLLFYSVGIGQISSEVPQNLSASRPQDRQFILSSKKLLLSDSGFYLCAWSQGSSTDTQYFGPGTRLTVL.

The chain employs TRBV21-1 and TRBJ2-3; the table calls TRBD1, which could not be checked here. TRBV21-1 is a pseudogene. There are 14 residues in the CDR3. The CDR3 sequence: CASSKTGGKDTQYF. CDR3 nucleotide sequence: TGTGCCAGCAGCAAGACAGGGGGCAAAGATACGCAGTATTTT.

This clone was seen only once. V gene TRBV18 combines with J gene TRBJ2-7, with D possibly TRBD2 on 5 matching bases. This CDR3 is 17 amino acids long. Trimming cost V 1 base and J 4 bases, with 20 bases left between them. Germline CDR1 KGHSH, CDR2 LQKENI. In nucleotides, the CDR3 is TGTGCCAGCTCACCACTAGCAGTTCGTACGGGGAGTTACGAGCAGTACTTC. It specifies CASSPLAVRTGSYEQYF.

The V gene is TRBV9, the J gene TRBJ2-1; TRBD2 aligns across 11 bases. The V gene end was trimmed by 2 bases and the J gene end by 4 bases; junction bases not matched to a gene: 2. Germline CDR1 is SGDLS and CDR2 is YYNGEE. CDR3 length equals 15 residues. In DNA form, the CDR3 reads TGTGCCAGCAGCGTTGGGACTAGCGGTTACAATGAGCAGTTCTTC. It codes for CASSVGTSGYNEQFF.

This clone has a single count. The genes are TRBV6-5 and TRBJ2-1, with no clear D. The CDR3 has 15 amino acids. With 5 bases removed from V and 3 bases from J, the gap between germline ends came to 14 bases. From germline, CDR1 is MNHEY and CDR2 SVGAGI. The CDR3 DNA is TGTGCCAGCAGTCCGTGGACGGGTCACTACAATGAGCAGTTCTTC. Translated, it gives CASSPWTGHYNEQFF.

This chain joins TRBV6-1 and TRBJ2-7; the match to TRBD2 covers 9 bases. J gave up 4 bases and V 0 bases, and 7 bases lay outside the gene matches. This CDR3 is 16 amino acids long. The germline gives CDR1 MNHNS, CDR2 SASEGT. The CDR3 DNA sequence: TGTGCCAGCAGTGAAGCCGGGAGTAGCGGGAGTTACGAGCAGTACTTC. This gives the protein CASSEAGSSGSYEQYF.

V gene TRBV7-2 combines with J gene TRBJ1-5; D call uncertain. V gave up 5 bases and J gave up 6 bases, with 11 bases separating them. Germline V CDR1 and CDR2: SGHTA, FQGNSA. This CDR3 has 13 amino acids. The CDR3 region has the DNA TGTGCCAGCAGCAGCTTGGACGGTCAGCCCCAGCATTTT. Its protein is CASSSLDGQPQHF.

The V gene is TRBV19, the J gene TRBJ2-3; D is undetermined. The germline V gene has CDR1 LNHDA and CDR2 SQIVND (reference sequence). The V end lost 5 bases, the J end lost 10 bases, and 16 bases lay between the germline ends. The CDR3 is made up of 13 amino acids. CDR3 nucleotides: TGTGCCAGTAGTCGCGCTACACCCCAGCCGCAGTATTTT. Residues: CASSRATPQPQYF.

This clone was picked up one time. The chain is built from TRBV7-2 and TRBJ2-2, with D possibly matching TRBD2 (5 bases). Germline CDR1 reads SGHTA; CDR2 reads FQGNSA. The length of the CDR3 is 16 residues. V was clipped by 5 bases and J by 0 bases, with 13 bases between them. CDR3 sequence (DNA): TGTGCCAGCAGCCAGCCCCCTAGCTCGAACACCGGGGAGCTGTTTTTT. Translating gives CASSQPPSSNTGELFF.

This chain links TRBV30 with TRBJ2-7; D may be TRBD1 (6 bases). The CDR3 sequence is 12 residues long. V shed 5 bases and J shed 0 bases, with 8 bases lying between them. CDR1 GTSNPN and CDR2 SVGIG come from the germline V gene (reference sequence). The CDR3 sequence is CAWEGHSYEQYF. CDR3 in DNA: TGTGCCTGGGAGGGACACTCCTACGAGCAGTACTTC.

This chain joins TRBV5-1 and TRBJ2-2; D remains ambiguous. Per germline, CDR1 SGHRS and CDR2 YFSETQ. The CDR3 consists of 15 residues. With 4 bases removed from V and 4 bases from J, the gap between germline ends came to 14 bases. In DNA, the CDR3 is TGCGCCAGCAGCCCTAGTATGGGTTCCACCGGGGAGCTGTTTTTT. Amino acids: CASSPSMGSTGELFF.

V is TRBV7-3 and J is TRBJ1-1; D remains unclear. There are 15 residues in the CDR3. Germline V gene data show CDR1 as SGHTA and CDR2 as FQGTGA. The V end lost 5 bases, the J end lost 0 bases, and 13 bases lay between the germline ends. The DNA for the CDR3 is TGTGCCAGCAGCCTCCGCCGAAACATGAACACTGAAGCTTTCTTT. Protein: CASSLRRNMNTEAFF. Based on the CDR3 plus reference TRBV7-3 and TRBJ1-1, the full variable domain is GAGVSQTPSNKVTEKGKYVELRCDPISGHTALYWYRQSLGQGPEFLIYFQGTGAADDSGLPNDRFFAVRPEGSVSTLKIQRTERGDSAVYLCASSLRRNMNTEAFFGQGTRLTVV.

The chain couples TRBV7-2 to TRBJ1-3, with a weak D call TRBD1 (6 bases). The germline CDR1 and CDR2 sequences are SGHTA and FQGNSA. Deletions cut 3 bases from V and 0 bases from J, with 15 bases between. The CDR3 sequence is 17 residues long. The DNA of the CDR3 is TGTGCCAGCAGCTTGAGGGGGTTGACCAGCTCTGGAAACACCATATATTTT. It translates to CASSLRGLTSSGNTIYF.